This passage covers 20 T cell receptor beta chains from one sample sequenced in a study of technical replicates of blood from a handful of donors. TCRdb keeps only in-frame clones here, not all; method: immunoSEQ multiplex PCR. The sample includes about 81,000 clones, approximately 96% of them seen just once. Sequences were obtained from T cells isolated from PBMCs. The receptors here all came from a human donor in good health.

This chain links TRBV4-1 with TRBJ2-7, with TRBD1 matching over 8 bases. This CDR3 is built from 15 residues. From germline, CDR1 is MGHRA and CDR2 YSYEKL. V shed 0 bases and J 4 bases; nucleotides not matched to a gene: 5. CDR3 region: CASSQEETGAYEQYF. For the CDR3, the DNA is TGCGCCAGCAGCCAAGAGGAGACAGGGGCATACGAGCAGTACTTC.

The chain is built from TRBV7-8 and TRBJ2-7; D ambiguous. The ends were cut back, 1 base at V and 7 bases at J, with 14 bases in the middle. Germline V gives CDR1 SGHVS, CDR2 FQNEAQ. This CDR3 has 14 amino acids. The CDR3 region has the DNA TGTGCCAGCAGCTTAGGAATCATGGCTTGGGAGCAGTACTTC. Protein product: CASSLGIMAWEQYF.

This chain joins TRBV4-3 and TRBJ1-4; D remains unclear. This CDR3 spans 15 amino acids. CDR1 and CDR2 (germline): LGHNA, YSLEER. Trimming took 4 bases from V and 2 from J, leaving 11 bases between them. DNA of the CDR3: TGCGCCAGCAGCCCCCAATACGGGACTAATGAAAAACTGTTTTTT. Translated: CASSPQYGTNEKLFF.

The chain is built from TRBV5-6 and TRBJ2-7; D ambiguous. The CDR3 covers 11 residues. The V end was cut by 2 bases, the J end by 7 bases, with 7 bases between. The germline gives CDR1 SGHDT, CDR2 YYEEEE. CDR3 bases: TGTGCCAGCAGCTTTTTCCAGGAGCAGTACTTC. Translation gives CASSFFQEQYF.

The chain carries TRBV30 and TRBJ2-1; TRBD1 agrees at 8 bases. The CDR3 extends over 14 amino acids. With 3 bases clipped from V and 3 bases from J, the junction kept 4 bases outside the gene matches. The germline gives CDR1 GTSNPN, CDR2 SVGIG (reference sequence). The CDR3 region is CAWRGQGIYNEQFF. The DNA for the CDR3 is TGTGCCTGGAGAGGACAGGGAATCTACAATGAGCAGTTCTTC.

Here the CDR3 reads CASSRGTTGPEAFF. The CDR3 nucleotides read TGTGCCAGCAGCCGCGGGACCACGGGCCCTGAAGCTTTCTTT. This chain joins TRBV5-6 and TRBJ1-1; tentatively, D is TRBD1 (5 bases). Trimming removed 4 bases at V and 6 bases at J, with 16 bases between. CDR1 and CDR2 from the germline V gene are SGHDT and YYEEEE. This CDR3 comprises 14 residues.

The chain has TRBV27 and TRBJ1-1; TRBD1 agrees at 11 bases. The V and J ends lost 2 bases and 0 bases, in that order; junction bases with no gene match: 2. The germline V gene encodes CDR1 MNHEY and CDR2 SMNVEV (reference sequence). CDR3 length: 16 residues. In DNA form, the CDR3 reads TGTGCCAGCAGTTTAGGGACAGGGGGGATGAACACTGAAGCTTTCTTT. As protein: CASSLGTGGMNTEAFF.

The chain is built from TRBV28 and TRBJ1-2, with D maybe TRBD1 (5 bases). In germline, CDR1 is MDHEN, CDR2 SYDVKM. The CDR3 consists of 11 residues. V lost 10 bases, J lost 7 bases, and 13 bases lay in between. The CDR3 sequence: CATSSRGGYTF. The CDR3 DNA is TGTGCCACCAGCAGTAGGGGTGGCTACACCTTC.

The J gene is TRBJ1-3, the V gene TRBV15, with a tentative D call TRBD1 (5 bases). This CDR3 comprises 15 residues. Germline CDR1 and CDR2: LNHNV and YYDKDF (reference sequence). The V end was cut by 0 bases, the J end by 4 bases, with 10 bases between. The CDR3 DNA reads TGTGCCACCAGCAGAGATCAAGGGGTGGGAAACACCATATATTTT. This encodes CATSRDQGVGNTIYF.

The chain joins TRBV27 to TRBJ1-1, with D tentatively TRBD1 (5 bases). With 10 bases removed from V and 6 bases from J, the gap between germline ends came to 18 bases. This CDR3 region has 13 residues. Germline V gene data show CDR1 as MNHEY and CDR2 as SMNVEV (reference sequence). For the CDR3, the DNA is TGTGCCACCCGGTATAGGGGAAGCCCTGAAGCTTTCTTT. Translation: CATRYRGSPEAFF.

This chain connects TRBV9 to TRBJ2-1; 8 bases match TRBD2. The CDR3 is 17 residues long. Germline values: CDR1 SGDLS, CDR2 YYNGEE. Unmatched junction bases numbered 16, after V lost 4 bases and J lost 7 bases. DNA of the CDR3: TGTGCCAGCAGCCCCTACTCGAGCGGGAGTCAATTAAATGAGCAGTTCTTC. Translating gives CASSPYSSGSQLNEQFF.

The CDR3 DNA follows: TGTGCCAGCAGCTTAGCAGTAATACAAGAGACCCAGTACTTC. It translates to CASSLAVIQETQYF. This sequence joins TRBV11-3 and TRBJ2-5; no firm D call. V lost 1 base, J lost 2 bases, and 8 bases lay in between. Germline lookup yields CDR1 SGHNT and CDR2 YENEEA. CDR3 length: 14 residues.

This clone was detected a few times. The gene calls are TRBV2 and TRBJ2-1; weak D call: TRBD2 (6 bases). Germline CDR1 and CDR2: SNHLY and FYNNEI. The CDR3 consists of 16 residues. Trimming left V 6 bases short and J 4 bases short, with 19 bases between. DNA of the CDR3: TGTGCCAGCAGCCCAGGGACTTATCCTGTTTACAATGAGCAGTTCTTC. Translation: CASSPGTYPVYNEQFF.

The chain joins TRBV13 to TRBJ2-1; D may be TRBD1 (6 bases). In germline, CDR1 is PRHDT, CDR2 FYEKMQ (reference sequence). The CDR3 is 18 amino acids. Trimming pared 5 bases from V and 4 bases from J, leaving 24 bases between. CDR3 residues: CASSPQITGRINYNEQFF. The CDR3 nucleotides read TGTGCCAGCAGCCCCCAAATCACAGGGCGGATAAATTACAATGAGCAGTTCTTC.

The chain uses TRBV7-2 and TRBJ2-1, with no clear D. This CDR3 has 13 residues. Germline loops: CDR1 SGHTA, CDR2 FQGNSA. Trimming took 1 base from V and 6 from J, leaving 7 bases between them. The CDR3 region is CASSLELSNEQFF. As DNA, the CDR3 is TGTGCCAGCAGCTTAGAGTTGAGCAATGAGCAGTTCTTC.

J is TRBJ1-4 and V is TRBV5-4; TRBD1 agrees at 8 bases. Trimming removed 4 bases from V and 6 bases from J; junction bases left unmatched: 8. In germline, CDR1 is SGHNT, CDR2 YYREEE (reference sequence). This CDR3 has 15 residues. This CDR3 reads CASSARDRGYEKLFF. CDR3 sequence (DNA): TGTGCCAGCAGCGCACGAGACAGGGGATATGAAAAACTGTTTTTT.

The chain recombines TRBV6-4 with TRBJ2-1; no definite D call. The germline V gene has CDR1 MRHNA and CDR2 SNTAGT. The V gene lost 0 bases and the J gene lost 8 bases, with 5 bases spanning the gap. The CDR3 consists of 12 residues. The CDR3 protein is CASSDSRDEQFF. CDR3 nucleotides: TGTGCCAGCAGTGACTCTCGAGATGAGCAGTTCTTC.

The rearrangement uses TRBV7-2 and TRBJ2-7, with D maybe TRBD1 (5 bases). The CDR3 consists of 15 residues. Germline V gene data show CDR1 as SGHTA and CDR2 as FQGNSA. V was trimmed by 5 bases and J by 0 bases, leaving 14 bases between them. The CDR3 DNA follows: TGTGCCAGCAGCCCAAGCCCTAGGGGCTCCTACGAGCAGTACTTC. Translating gives CASSPSPRGSYEQYF.

V gene TRBV2 combines with J gene TRBJ1-4; maybe TRBD1 (6 bases). CDR3 length equals 13 residues. The germline V gene has CDR1 SNHLY and CDR2 FYNNEI. Trimming removed 5 bases from V and 8 bases from J, with 12 bases in between. The CDR3 here is CASSYRVQEKLFF. The CDR3 DNA is TGTGCCAGCAGTTACAGGGTTCAAGAAAAACTGTTTTTT.

V is TRBV29-1 and J is TRBJ2-5, with a tentative D call TRBD1 (5 bases). Germline CDR1 is SQVTM and CDR2 is ANQGSEA. Trimming cost V 2 bases and J 1 base, with 14 bases left between them. There are 15 residues in the CDR3. Here the CDR3 DNA reads TGCAGCGTTGAATACTTGGACAACTCCCAAGAGACCCAGTACTTC. Amino acid sequence: CSVEYLDNSQETQYF.